The 5 T cell receptor beta chains given below trace back to one sample, sequenced in a study of beta chain features in type 1 diabetes. Study results and caveats: TCRB CDR3 length was moderately but significantly reduced in all four CD4+ subsets of Type 1 diabetes patients.

Expressed TCRB transcripts got sequenced, as all isolated RNA was reverse transcribed. Method: immunoSEQ multiplex PCR; TCRdb's copy keeps in-frame clones and lacks some. The repertoire holds roughly 53,000 clones, with 42% as singletons. The antigens these receptors bind are not known. Source material: Tregs from blood. The receptors originated from a man in his thirties or forties with type 1 diabetes.

This chain joins TRBV19 and TRBJ1-2; TRBD1 matches 8 bases. This CDR3 is built from 13 residues. Germline V gene data show CDR1 as LNHDA and CDR2 as SQIVND (reference sequence). Unmatched junction bases numbered 7, after V lost 10 bases and J lost 3 bases. This CDR3 reads CATAQGADYGYTF. In DNA, the CDR3 is TGTGCCACCGCCCAGGGGGCCGACTATGGCTACACCTTC.

The chain recombines TRBV9 with TRBJ2-4; TRBD1 might be the D (6 bases). The V gene's germline CDR1 is SGDLS and CDR2 YYNGEE. The CDR3 totals 14 residues. Trimming stripped 0 bases from V and 7 bases from J, with 11 bases between. Written as DNA, the CDR3 is TGTGCCAGCAGCGTAGGGCAGGGGTGGAACATTCAGTACTTC. Translated, it gives CASSVGQGWNIQYF.

The chain combines TRBV6-4 with TRBJ2-1; TRBD1 aligns across 10 bases. Germline-derived CDR1 and CDR2 are MRHNA and SNTAGT. The CDR3 runs to 15 residues. The ends lost 2 bases at V and 10 bases at J; junction bases unmatched: 8. The CDR3 nucleotides read TGTGCCAGCAGTGACCTGGGACAGGGGCTCGGAGAGCAGTTCTTC. Amino acid sequence: CASSDLGQGLGEQFF.

Remarks on this clone: The sample carries other DNA sequences with the same CDR3. V usage is TRBV19 and J usage is TRBJ1-1; no clear D. V dropped 4 bases and J dropped 3 bases, with 6 bases sitting between them. Germline lookup yields CDR1 LNHDA and CDR2 SQIVND (reference sequence). CDR3 length: 12 amino acids. CDR3 nucleotides: TGTGCCAGTAGTACGCAGTACACTGAAGCTTTCTTT. Translation gives CASSTQYTEAFF.

The chain joins TRBV28 to TRBJ1-5; no definite D call. Per germline, CDR1 MDHEN and CDR2 SYDVKM. V lost 5 bases, J lost 0 bases, and 14 bases lay in between. The length of the CDR3 is 16 residues. The CDR3 protein is CASSATGDYSNQPQHF. CDR3 coding DNA: TGTGCCAGCAGTGCCACCGGGGATTATAGCAATCAGCCCCAGCATTTT.